The subject of this entry is one T cell receptor beta chain. The data are from a study of T cell responses to AZD1222 COVID-19 vaccine. Germline CDR1 SGHDT, CDR2 YYEEEE. This CDR3 is built from 14 residues. V dropped 2 bases and J dropped 3 bases, with 8 bases sitting between them. Sequenced by immunoSEQ multiplex PCR; TCRdb stores in-frame clones only, minus some. The sample yields about 130,000 clones, roughly nine tenths seen once. Sequenced here: peripheral blood, sampled on day 0 of AZD1222 vaccination. V usage is TRBV5-6 and J usage is TRBJ1-4; tentative D call: TRBD1 (5 bases). The sequence was collected from an adult in good health. The CDR3 nucleotides are TGTGCCAGCAGCTTCCGGGACCCTAATGAAAAACTGTTTTTT. The encoded protein is CASSFRDPNEKLFF.